This passage covers 23 T cell receptor beta chains from one sample sequenced in a study of regulatory T cells in long-lasting Graves disease. Construction of TCR beta libraries relied on iRepertoire HTBI primers and on Arm-PCR targeting CDR3 regions. TCRdb recomputed calls from the multiplex PCR reads with MiXCR, one row per CDR3 protein. There are some 330,000 distinct CDR3 sequences in the sample; about an eighth occur only once, and under 20% lies in the top ten. Noted time point: newly diagnosed GD, antithyroid drugs for less than 3 months. Preparation of the TCR library used RNA extracted from PBMCs. A further study also used this sample, focusing on T cells in Graves' hyperthyroidism and ophthalmopathy.

Material: peripheral blood mononuclear cells (PBMCs), obtained at new diagnosis, from a patient treated with antithyroid drugs. The receptors originated from a woman younger than 30 with Graves disease.

The chain employs TRBV5-5 and TRBJ2-7, with D possibly TRBD1 on 6 matching bases. CDR3 length: 15 residues. V lost 6 bases to trimming and J lost 3 bases, with 19 bases between them. In germline, CDR1 is SGHKS, CDR2 YYEKEE (reference sequence). CDR3 in amino acids: CASTFPGHSFYEQYF. As DNA, the CDR3 is TGTGCCAGCACCTTCCCGGGACACAGTTTCTACGAGCAGTACTTC.

This clonotype appeared many times. J is TRBJ1-1 and V is TRBV5-8; TRBD1 might be the D (5 bases). V lost 1 base, J lost 5 bases, and 18 bases lay in between. The CDR3 spans 16 residues. CDR1 is SGHTS and CDR2 is YDEGEE in the germline V gene. DNA of the CDR3: TGTGCCAGCAGCTTGATTGGGCAGGGTGAAAGTACTGAAGCTTTCTTT. This gives the protein CASSLIGQGESTEAFF. The full variable domain, with the rest looked up from reference TRBV5-8 and TRBJ1-1, is EAGVTQSPTHLIKTRGQQATLRCSPISGHTSVYWYQQALGLGLQFLLWYDEGEERNRGNFPPRFSGRQFPNYSSELNVNALELEDSALYLCASSLIGQGESTEAFFGQGTRLTVV.

This clonotype was observed a handful of times. The gene calls are TRBV7-3 and TRBJ2-1; possible D gene TRBD2, 5 bases. There are 15 residues in the CDR3. Germline values: CDR1 SGHTA, CDR2 FQGTGA. V was cut by 5 bases and J by 3 bases, with 14 bases left in between. The chain's CDR3 is CASSPSADLYNEQFF. CDR3 DNA: TGTGCCAGCAGCCCCTCAGCGGACCTCTACAATGAGCAGTTCTTC.

This clonotype came up many times. A read error may produce the germline difference seen at one junction end. The V call is TRBV7-9, the J call TRBJ1-5; D gene ambiguous. This CDR3 has 17 residues. CDR1 and CDR2 (germline): SEHNR, FQNEAQ (reference sequence). The CDR3 protein is CASTNAGLAYSNQPQHF. The DNA of the CDR3 is TGCGCCAGCACCAACGCGGGCCTTGCATATAGCAATCAGCCCCAGCATTTT.

This rearrangement joins TRBV7-3 to TRBJ2-1; 15 bases align to TRBD2. Germline-derived CDR1 and CDR2 are SGHTA and FQGTGA. There are 17 residues in the CDR3. J was trimmed by 7 bases and V by 3 bases; bases with no gene match: 7. The CDR3 region has the DNA TGTGCCAGCAGCTTTGGACTAGCGGGAGGGTCGGTGAATGAGCAGTTCTTC. The encoded protein is CASSFGLAGGSVNEQFF.

This clonotype appeared many times. The rearrangement uses TRBV24-1 and TRBJ1-1; no reliable D call. Germline V CDR1 and CDR2: KGHDR, SFDVKD. Trimming left V 6 bases short and J 2 bases short, with 9 bases between. The CDR3 is 13 amino acids. In nucleotides, the CDR3 is TGTGCCACCAGTCATGCGGGAAACACTGAAGCTTTCTTT. Its protein is CATSHAGNTEAFF.

The CDR3 loop is CASSYGPGPSSTDTQYF. The DNA for the CDR3 is TGCGCCAGCAGCTACGGACCCGGACCTTCTAGCACAGATACGCAGTATTTT. The chain employs TRBV4-3 and TRBJ2-3; D is unclear. CDR1 is LGHNA and CDR2 is YSLEER in the germline V gene. The CDR3 loop spans 17 amino acids. Between the trimmed V and J ends, which lost 5 bases and 0 bases, there was a span of 18 bases.

The genes are TRBV6-2 or TRBV6-3 and TRBJ2-2; 10 nucleotides line up with TRBD1. CDR1 and CDR2 (germline): MNHEY, SVGEGT. CDR3 length: 15 amino acids. J gave up 5 bases and V 8 bases, and 8 bases lay outside the gene matches. The CDR3 sequence: CASLTGTGDTGELFF. CDR3 sequence (DNA): TGTGCCAGCTTGACCGGGACAGGGGATACCGGGGAGCTGTTTTTT.

The chain links TRBV12-3 or TRBV12-4 to TRBJ1-5, with D possibly TRBD1 on 5 matching bases. This CDR3 is built from 14 residues. With 3 bases removed from V and 6 bases from J, the gap between germline ends came to 12 bases. The CDR3 spells CASSLGQGVQPQHF. CDR3 coding DNA: TGTGCCAGCAGTTTGGGGCAGGGAGTTCAGCCCCAGCATTTT.

The table lists this clonotype with a few counts. The rearrangement links TRBV5-6 to TRBJ2-1; no reliable D call. The CDR3 is 16 residues long. Trimming stripped 1 base from V and 8 bases from J, with 19 bases between. Germline-derived CDR1 and CDR2 are SGHDT and YYEEEE. This CDR3 is CASSLLATANVYEQFF. The DNA for the CDR3 is TGTGCCAGCAGCTTGTTGGCTACGGCTAATGTGTATGAGCAGTTCTTC.

This clonotype has only a few counts. The chain recombines TRBV11-1 with TRBJ2-6; 7 bases map to TRBD1. The CDR3 is 18 residues long. Trimming cost V 7 bases and J 2 bases; bases outside gene matches: 14. Germline values: CDR1 SGHAT, CDR2 FQDESV (reference sequence). The DNA for the CDR3 is TGTGCCAGCACCCCGGGACAGACCTTAATGGCTGGGGCCAACGTCCTGACTTTC. Protein product: CASTPGQTLMAGANVLTF. Full variable domain (missing parts from reference TRBV11-1 and TRBJ2-6): EAEVAQSPRYKITEKSQAVAFWCDPISGHATLYWYRQILGQGPELLVQFQDESVVDDSQLPKDRFSAERLKGVDSTLKIQPAELGDSAMYLCASTPGQTLMAGANVLTFGAGSRLTVL.

This clonotype was detected only a few times. The chain links TRBV20-1 to TRBJ1-5; 7 bases agree with TRBD1. The V and J ends lost 3 bases and 0 bases, in that order; junction bases with no gene match: 14. There are 18 residues in the CDR3. Germline CDR1 reads DFQATT; CDR2 reads SNEGSKA (reference sequence). CDR3 loop: CSASEYGTEVYSNQPQHF. Written as DNA, the CDR3 is TGCAGTGCTAGTGAATATGGGACAGAAGTTTATAGCAATCAGCCCCAGCATTTT.

This clonotype was observed a single time. The CDR3 region is CAIPSRSGNTIYF. CDR3 bases: TGTGCCATCCCTAGCCGCTCTGGAAACACCATATATTTT. The genes are TRBV10-3 and TRBJ1-3; D is unresolved. CDR1 ENHRY and CDR2 SYGVKD come from the germline V gene. V lost 8 bases and J lost 0, with 8 bases in between. This CDR3 has 13 amino acids.

The V and J genes are TRBV12-3 or TRBV12-4 and TRBJ1-5, with a weak D call TRBD1 (5 bases). The length of the CDR3 is 16 residues. V lost 7 bases to trimming and J lost 2 bases, with 18 bases between them. CDR3 amino acids: CASTERPWGGNQPQHF. Written as DNA, the CDR3 is TGTGCCAGCACCGAGAGACCCTGGGGCGGCAATCAGCCCCAGCATTTT.

The J gene is TRBJ2-1, the V gene TRBV15; 8 bases are shared with TRBD2. Losses at the gene ends were 1 base for V and 3 bases for J; bases not matched to a gene: 11. Germline CDR1 is LNHNV and CDR2 is YYDKDF (reference sequence). This CDR3 spans 18 amino acids. This CDR3 reads CATSRVAGTRFRYNEQFF. CDR3 coding DNA: TGTGCCACCAGCAGAGTAGCCGGGACTAGGTTTCGCTACAATGAGCAGTTCTTC.

This clonotype came up many times. The V call is TRBV10-3, the J call TRBJ2-2; the D gene is possibly TRBD1 (6 bases). V dropped 2 bases and J dropped 3 bases, with 16 bases sitting between them. The V gene's germline CDR1 is ENHRY and CDR2 SYGVKD. CDR3 length: 17 residues. The CDR3 DNA is TGTGCCATCAGTGAGAGTCTCTCCGGACAGCACACCGGGGAGCTGTTTTTT. As protein: CAISESLSGQHTGELFF.

There are a few counts of this clonotype. The CDR3 DNA follows: TGTGCCAGCAGCGGAACAGGGGGCTACTATGAGCAGTACTTC. It is translated as CASSGTGGYYEQYF. The genes are TRBV9 and TRBJ2-7; 9 bases agree with TRBD1. Trimming cost V 3 bases and J 7 bases; bases outside gene matches: 8. The CDR3 runs to 14 residues. Per the germline V gene, CDR1 is SGDLS and CDR2 is YYNGEE.

This clonotype was seen many times. The chain recombines TRBV20-1 with TRBJ1-1; TRBD1 is a possible D gene (5 bases). Germline loops: CDR1 DFQATT, CDR2 SNEGSKA (reference sequence). CDR3 length: 14 residues. V gave up 1 base and J gave up 1 base, with 10 bases separating them. The CDR3 protein is CSARGQSSNTEAFF. The CDR3 DNA is TGCAGTGCTAGAGGACAGTCGTCGAACACTGAAGCTTTCTTT.

This clonotype was observed at least ten times. The V and J genes are TRBV14 and TRBJ1-6; 9 positions match TRBD1. V trimming: 4 bases; J trimming: 9 bases; junction bases outside the gene matches: 4. This CDR3 region has 14 residues. In germline, CDR1 is SGHDN, CDR2 FVKESK. Written as DNA, the CDR3 is TGTGCCAGCAGCCGGGGACAGGGTGGTTCACCCCTCCACTTT. Translated: CASSRGQGGSPLHF.

This clonotype has a count of ten or more. The chain joins TRBV7-3 to TRBJ1-5; perhaps TRBD1 as D (6 bases). Germline CDR1 reads SGHTA; CDR2 reads FQGTGA. Trimming took 0 bases from V and 3 from J, leaving 12 bases between them. CDR3 size: 16 residues. As DNA, the CDR3 is TGTGCCAGCAGCTTAACTCCGACAGGCCCCAATCAGCCCCAGCATTTT. This codes for CASSLTPTGPNQPQHF.

The sample holds a few counts of this clonotype. The J gene is TRBJ2-1, the V gene TRBV27; a possible D gene is TRBD2 (6 bases). Germline V CDR1 and CDR2: MNHEY, SMNVEV (reference sequence). This CDR3 has 15 amino acids. V lost 4 bases, J lost 6 bases, and 16 bases lay in between. CDR3 amino acids: CASSSIGVGGNEQFF. DNA for the CDR3: TGTGCCAGCAGTTCCATAGGGGTGGGGGGCAATGAGCAGTTCTTC.

In its sample, this clonotype was seen a few times. CDR3 nucleotide sequence: TGTGCCAGTAGTGAACAGTACGGGGAGCTGTTTTTT. This sequence encodes CASSEQYGELFF. The chain employs TRBV19 and TRBJ2-2; D uncertain. The CDR3 is 12 amino acids. Between the trimmed V and J ends, which lost 5 bases and 7 bases, there was a span of 8 bases. Germline V gene lookup returns CDR1 LNHDA and CDR2 SQIVND (reference sequence).

At least ten counts were recorded for this clonotype. This rearrangement joins TRBV20-1 to TRBJ2-1; 7 bases match TRBD2. CDR1 is DFQATT, CDR2 SNEGSKA, per germline (reference sequence). Losses at the gene ends were 6 bases for V and 7 bases for J; bases not matched to a gene: 15. The CDR3 is 15 residues long. CDR3 coding DNA: TGCAGTGCCCCGCGTTGGAGCGGGGATAGTAATGAGCAGTTCTTC. As protein: CSAPRWSGDSNEQFF.